The 6 T cell receptor beta chains in this list originate from one sample, sequenced in a study of CXCR4 blockade with PD-1 therapy in pancreatic cancer. Sequencing was performed with immunoSEQ multiplex PCR; in TCRdb, only in-frame clones are kept and a portion is missing. The sample shows about 2,300 clones, under 45% of them seen only once. The source material was tumor tissue. The origin of the receptors is a human donor with pancreatic ductal adenocarcinoma.

J is TRBJ1-1 and V is TRBV29-1; D may be TRBD1 (5 bases). Germline values: CDR1 SQVTM, CDR2 ANQGSEA. The CDR3 consists of 12 residues. Deletions cut 6 bases from V and 5 bases from J, with 13 bases between. In nucleotides, the CDR3 is TGCAGCGTCGGGGGGGGTCAAACTGAAGCTTTCTTT. Translated: CSVGGGQTEAFF. The full variable domain, in which reference TRBV29-1 and TRBJ1-1 provide the parts outside the CDR3, is SAVISQKPSRDICQRGTSLTIQCQVDSQVTMMFWYRQQPGQSLTLIATANQGSEATYESGFVIDKFPISRPNLTFSTLTVSNMSPEDSSIYLCSVGGGQTEAFFGQGTRLTVV.

This chain joins TRBV30 and TRBJ2-1; weak D call: TRBD1 (6 bases). The CDR3 runs 17 residues. Germline lookup yields CDR1 GTSNPN and CDR2 SVGIG (reference sequence). V shed 0 bases and J shed 3 bases, with 18 bases lying between them. The CDR3 nucleotides are TGTGCCTGGAGTGTGGATACACAGGGATACAACTACAATGAGCAGTTCTTC. As protein: CAWSVDTQGYNYNEQFF. Variable domain in full (rest from reference TRBV30 and TRBJ2-1): SQTIHQWPATLVQPVGSPLSLECTVEGTSNPNLYWYRQAAGRGLQLLFYSVGIGQISSEVPQNLSASRPQDRQFILSSKKLLLSDSGFYLCAWSVDTQGYNYNEQFFGPGTRLTVL.

The genes are TRBV15 and TRBJ2-3; 9 bases line up with TRBD2. This CDR3 comprises 16 residues. The germline V gene encodes CDR1 LNHNV and CDR2 YYDKDF (reference sequence). J was trimmed by 1 base and V by 8 bases; bases with no gene match: 10. CDR3 residues: CATALRRGGGTDTQYF. The CDR3 nucleotides read TGTGCCACCGCCTTGCGGCGGGGGGGCGGCACAGATACGCAGTATTTT.

This clone was found a few times. The V gene is TRBV29-1, the J gene TRBJ2-7; the D gene is possibly TRBD2 (5 bases). CDR3 length: 12 amino acids. CDR1 is SQVTM and CDR2 is ANQGSEA in the germline V gene. V was cut by 7 bases and J by 0 bases, with 10 bases left in between. The CDR3 region has the DNA TGCAGCGCCTTAGCGAGCTCCTACGAGCAGTACTTC. Translation gives CSALASSYEQYF.

This chain uses TRBV30 with TRBJ1-2; D is undetermined. The germline V gene encodes CDR1 GTSNPN and CDR2 SVGIG (reference sequence). The CDR3 extends over 14 amino acids. V was shortened by 0 bases and J by 5 bases, with 13 bases between the two germline ends. The CDR3 loop reads CAWSVFPRTYGYTF. The DNA for the CDR3 is TGTGCCTGGAGTGTATTTCCGAGGACTTATGGCTACACCTTC.

This clone ranks as large. The chain combines TRBV11-3 with TRBJ2-7; 11 nucleotides line up with TRBD2. The germline CDR1 and CDR2 sequences are SGHNT and YENEEA. With V trimmed by 5 bases and J by 7 bases, 13 bases remained unmatched. The CDR3 runs 16 residues. In nucleotides, the CDR3 is TGTGCCAGCAGCCCCGAGATAGCGGGAGGGCTCCGGGAGCAGTACTTC. This codes for CASSPEIAGGLREQYF.